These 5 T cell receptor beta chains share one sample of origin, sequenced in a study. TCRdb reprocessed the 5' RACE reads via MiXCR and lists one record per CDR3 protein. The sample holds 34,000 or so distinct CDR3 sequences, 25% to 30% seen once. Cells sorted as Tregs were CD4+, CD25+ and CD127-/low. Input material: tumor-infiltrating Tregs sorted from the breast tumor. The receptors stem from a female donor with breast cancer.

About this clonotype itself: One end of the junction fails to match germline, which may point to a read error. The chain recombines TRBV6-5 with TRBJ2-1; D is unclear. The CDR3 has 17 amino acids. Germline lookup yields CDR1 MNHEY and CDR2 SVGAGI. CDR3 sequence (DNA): TGTGCCAGCAGGAAAGAATCCTGGGTGGGAACGTACAATGAGCAGCTCTTC. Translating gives CASRKESWVGTYNEQLF.

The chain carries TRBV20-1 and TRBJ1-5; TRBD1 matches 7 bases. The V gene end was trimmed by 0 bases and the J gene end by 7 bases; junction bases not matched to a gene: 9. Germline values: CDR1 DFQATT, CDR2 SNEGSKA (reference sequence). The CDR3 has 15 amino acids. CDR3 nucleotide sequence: TGCAGTGCTAGAGATGGTGGGGGAGGGGGCCAGCCCCAGCATTTT. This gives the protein CSARDGGGGGQPQHF.

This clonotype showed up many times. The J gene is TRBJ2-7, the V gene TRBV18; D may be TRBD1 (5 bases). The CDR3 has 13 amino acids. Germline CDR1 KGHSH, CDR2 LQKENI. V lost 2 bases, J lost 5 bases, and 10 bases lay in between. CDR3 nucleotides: TGTGCCAGCTCACCAAACTGGGGCAACGAGCAGTACTTC. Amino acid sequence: CASSPNWGNEQYF.

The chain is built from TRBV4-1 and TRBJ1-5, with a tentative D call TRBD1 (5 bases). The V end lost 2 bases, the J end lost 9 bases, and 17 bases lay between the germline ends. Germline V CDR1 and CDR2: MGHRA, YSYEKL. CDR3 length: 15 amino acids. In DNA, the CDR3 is TGCGCCAGCAGCCAAACCCGGGACGGAGGTTCGCCCCAGCATTTT. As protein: CASSQTRDGGSPQHF.

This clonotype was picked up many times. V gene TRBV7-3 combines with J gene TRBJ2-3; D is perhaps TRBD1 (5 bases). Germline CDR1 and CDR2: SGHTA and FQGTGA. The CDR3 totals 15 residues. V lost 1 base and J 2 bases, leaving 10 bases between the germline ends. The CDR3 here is CASSLKAGITDTQYF. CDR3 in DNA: TGTGCCAGCAGCTTAAAGGCAGGGATCACAGATACGCAGTATTTT.